A single sample gave rise to the 8 T cell receptor beta chains below, sequenced in a study of control samples from healthy donors and cancer patients. Assay: immunoSEQ multiplex PCR; the TCRdb copy retains only in-frame clones and omits some. The sample gives around 150,000 clones, about 94% of which show up once; around 9.3% is in the top ten. The sample was blood. The receptors stem from a woman in her forties in good health.

The rearrangement links TRBV6-2 or TRBV6-3 to TRBJ1-1; D not resolved. The V end lost 0 bases, the J end lost 9 bases, and 11 bases lay between the germline ends. This CDR3 is built from 13 residues. The germline V gene has CDR1 MNHEY and CDR2 SVGEGT. CDR3 residues: CASSYSNEPKAFF. CDR3 coding DNA: TGTGCCAGCAGTTACTCAAACGAACCCAAAGCTTTCTTT.

V gene TRBV4-3 combines with J gene TRBJ1-4, with 7 bases fitting TRBD1. CDR1 LGHNA and CDR2 YSLEER come from the germline V gene. The CDR3 consists of 15 residues. V was clipped by 0 bases and J by 8 bases; unmatched bases: 6. The CDR3 nucleotides read TGCGCCAGCAGCCAAGAGGGCAGGGGGTTCGAAAAACTGTTTTTT. It codes for CASSQEGRGFEKLFF.

V usage is TRBV5-1 and J usage is TRBJ2-3; the D gene is possibly TRBD1 (6 bases). The germline V gene encodes CDR1 SGHRS and CDR2 YFSETQ. With 4 bases removed from V and 1 base from J, the gap between germline ends came to 10 bases. The CDR3 is made up of 14 amino acids. The CDR3, as DNA: TGCGCCAGCAGCGGGTGGACAGGCACAGATACGCAGTATTTT. Residues: CASSGWTGTDTQYF.

The V gene is TRBV7-2, the J gene TRBJ1-5; D is unresolved. The CDR3 loop spans 15 amino acids. Germline CDR1 and CDR2: SGHTA and FQGNSA. V lost 1 base, J lost 4 bases, and 11 bases lay in between. In nucleotides, the CDR3 is TGTGCCAGCAGCTTAGATCCCAGTCGGAATCAGCCCCAGCATTTT. Its translation: CASSLDPSRNQPQHF.

For this clone: The junction does not match germline at one end; this may be a read error. This rearrangement joins TRBV5-6 to TRBJ1-1; 10 bases match TRBD1. This CDR3 has 14 residues. Germline CDR1 reads SGHDT; CDR2 reads YYEEEE. The CDR3 is CASTLDRGNTEAFF. DNA for the CDR3: TGTGCCAGCACCTTGGACAGGGGGAATACTGAAGCTTTCTTT.

The rearrangement joins TRBV5-5 to TRBJ1-2; possible D gene TRBD1, 5 bases. Trimming took 4 bases from V and 0 from J, leaving 19 bases between them. The length of the CDR3 is 17 residues. CDR1 is SGHKS and CDR2 is YYEKEE in the germline V gene (reference sequence). The CDR3 loop reads CASSQTGATDTNYGYTF. CDR3 nucleotides: TGTGCCAGCAGCCAGACCGGGGCCACGGACACTAACTATGGCTACACCTTC.

V and J are TRBV19 and TRBJ2-7; D is ambiguous. Germline values: CDR1 LNHDA, CDR2 SQIVND (reference sequence). The CDR3 has 11 amino acids. V lost 6 bases and J 3 bases, leaving 6 bases between the germline ends. The CDR3 DNA sequence: TGTGCCAGTAGGCAAGGCTACGAGCAGTACTTC. Its translation is CASRQGYEQYF.

The rearrangement links TRBV6-5 to TRBJ1-1; D may be TRBD1 (6 bases). This CDR3 contains 14 residues. Trimming pared 6 bases from V and 0 bases from J, leaving 11 bases between. Germline CDR1 and CDR2: MNHEY and SVGAGI. This CDR3 is CASRTQGLNTEAFF. The CDR3, as DNA: TGTGCCAGCAGAACACAGGGACTGAACACTGAAGCTTTCTTT.